The 15 T cell receptor beta chains in this list originate from one sample, sequenced in a study of T cell responses to AZD1222 COVID-19 vaccine. Only in-frame clones appear in the TCRdb table, and some are missing; sequencing was by immunoSEQ multiplex PCR. The profile covers around 84,000 clones, with roughly 83% appearing a single time and roughly 9.4% taken by the ten largest. The sample here was peripheral blood, taken on day 0 of AZD1222 vaccination. All receptors derive from an adult in good health.

This chain uses TRBV5-1 with TRBJ2-7, with TRBD1 matching 7 bases. The germline CDR1 and CDR2 sequences are SGHRS and YFSETQ. With V trimmed by 0 bases and J by 5 bases, 5 bases remained unmatched. The CDR3 extends over 14 amino acids. The CDR3 loop is CASSLGDRAHEQYF. The CDR3 nucleotides read TGCGCCAGCAGCTTGGGCGACAGGGCTCACGAGCAGTACTTC.

This rearrangement joins TRBV12-3 or TRBV12-4 to TRBJ2-7, with D unclear. This CDR3 is 13 amino acids long. V dropped 6 bases and J dropped 3 bases, with 12 bases sitting between them. CDR3 in amino acids: CASSYGRLYEQYF. In DNA, the CDR3 is TGTGCCAGCAGCTACGGACGCCTCTACGAGCAGTACTTC.

The V and J genes are TRBV10-2 and TRBJ2-3; 10 positions agree with TRBD1. This CDR3 comprises 19 residues. Germline V gene sequence: CDR1 WSHSY, CDR2 SAAADI. Trimming removed 2 bases from V and 0 bases from J; junction bases left unmatched: 11. CDR3 loop: CASSERGTGDPTSTDTQYF. The CDR3 DNA is TGCGCCAGCAGTGAGAGGGGGACAGGGGACCCAACTAGCACAGATACGCAGTATTTT.

The chain couples TRBV6-5 to TRBJ1-5; D possibly corresponds to TRBD1 (6 bases). The germline gives CDR1 MNHEY, CDR2 SVGAGI. The CDR3 runs to 14 residues. Deletions cut 7 bases from V and 4 bases from J, with 14 bases between. Here the CDR3 reads CASIEGGANQPQHF. The CDR3 DNA follows: TGTGCCAGCATCGAGGGGGGGGCAAATCAGCCCCAGCATTTT.

The chain links TRBV6-1 to TRBJ2-2, with TRBD2 matching 8 bases. Germline trimming cut 7 bases from V and 5 bases from J; bases unmatched to any gene: 3. The CDR3 consists of 13 residues. CDR1 and CDR2 from the germline V gene are MNHNS and SASEGT. CDR3 nucleotide sequence: TGTGCCAGCATCATAGCGGGGACCGGGGAGCTGTTTTTT. This encodes CASIIAGTGELFF.

This clone was seen more than once but under ten times. The gene calls are TRBV30 and TRBJ1-5; maybe TRBD1 (6 bases). Germline V CDR1 and CDR2: GTSNPN, SVGIG (reference sequence). Trimming removed 5 bases from V and 6 bases from J, with 11 bases in between. This CDR3 has 12 residues. CDR3 loop: CAWSGVTQPQHF. The CDR3 DNA is TGTGCCTGGTCAGGGGTTACTCAGCCCCAGCATTTT.

The chain links TRBV24-1 to TRBJ1-1; TRBD1 matches at 7 bases. V was pared by 3 bases and J by 3 bases, with 9 bases of the junction left unmatched. Germline V gene lookup returns CDR1 KGHDR and CDR2 SFDVKD. This CDR3 has 16 amino acids. Here the CDR3 reads CATSDTSRGLDTEAFF. CDR3 nucleotide sequence: TGTGCCACCAGTGATACCTCGAGGGGGCTGGACACTGAAGCTTTCTTT.

This chain connects TRBV11-2 to TRBJ1-2, with D possibly matching TRBD1 (6 bases). The germline V gene has CDR1 SGHAT and CDR2 FQNNGV. The CDR3 consists of 13 residues. V gave up 8 bases and J gave up 4 bases, with 14 bases separating them. The CDR3 region is CASGPRGGYGYTF. CDR3 in DNA: TGTGCCAGCGGGCCGAGGGGGGGCTATGGCTACACCTTC.

The chain carries TRBV6-4 and TRBJ1-3; D may be TRBD1 (6 bases). The CDR3 length is 13 residues. V was pared by 10 bases and J by 2 bases, with 12 bases between. The V gene's germline CDR1 is MRHNA and CDR2 SNTAGT. The DNA for the CDR3 is TGTGCCACCACCACAGGGCCTGGAAACACCATATATTTT. It encodes CATTTGPGNTIYF.

This clone turned up a few times. The J gene is TRBJ2-2, the V gene TRBV11-3, with 8 nucleotides matching TRBD2. Unmatched junction bases numbered 7, after V lost 4 bases and J lost 6 bases. This CDR3 comprises 15 residues. The V gene's germline CDR1 is SGHNT and CDR2 YENEEA. In nucleotides, the CDR3 is TGTGCCAGCAGCTCCTTAGCGGGGAAGGCCGGGGAGCTGTTTTTT. It encodes CASSSLAGKAGELFF.

About this clone itself: The same CDR3 can be traced to other DNA sequences in this sample. The chain recombines TRBV24-1 with TRBJ2-2, with 11 bases that match TRBD1. Looked up from germline, CDR1 is KGHDR and CDR2 is SFDVKD. The V segment lost 2 bases and the J segment 5 bases; nucleotides outside the gene matches: 9. The CDR3 length is 18 residues. The CDR3, as DNA: TGTGCCACCAGTGATTCGGACAGGGGGCCGTGGGCGACCGGGGAGCTGTTTTTT. It translates to CATSDSDRGPWATGELFF.

This clone was observed once. The rearrangement joins TRBV2 to TRBJ2-3; no clear D gene. The germline V gene has CDR1 SNHLY and CDR2 FYNNEI. V was shortened by 2 bases and J by 1 base, with 10 bases between the two germline ends. The CDR3 consists of 15 residues. CDR3 nucleotides: TGTGCCAGCAGTGAATGGGCTGAGGGCACAGATACGCAGTATTTT. Amino acid sequence: CASSEWAEGTDTQYF.

This rearrangement joins TRBV9 to TRBJ2-5; 14 bases map to TRBD2. V dropped 3 bases and J dropped 4; count of bases not matched to a gene: 5. From germline, CDR1 is SGDLS and CDR2 YYNGEE. This CDR3 has 16 residues. As DNA, the CDR3 is TGTGCCAGCAGCGGACAGGGACTAGCGGGAGTAGAGACCCAGTACTTC. Its translation: CASSGQGLAGVETQYF. The variable domain in full, with the rest retrieved from reference TRBV9 and TRBJ2-5, is DSGVTQTPKHLITATGQRVTLRCSPRSGDLSVYWYQQSLDQGLQFLIQYYNGEERAKGNILERFSAQQFPDLHSELNLSSLELGDSALYFCASSGQGLAGVETQYFGPGTRLLVL.

This clone is a singleton in its sample. The CDR3 loop reads CSVRTGQSTDTQYF. CDR3 coding DNA: TGCAGCGTTAGAACGGGACAGTCCACAGATACGCAGTATTTT. This rearrangement joins TRBV29-1 to TRBJ2-3; the match to TRBD1 covers 7 bases. The CDR3 spans 14 residues. Germline CDR1 SQVTM, CDR2 ANQGSEA. Losses at the gene ends were 5 bases for V and 2 bases for J; bases not matched to a gene: 7.

The chain couples TRBV5-4 to TRBJ2-3, with 7 positions matching TRBD2. Per germline, CDR1 SGHNT and CDR2 YYREEE (reference sequence). The length of the CDR3 is 16 residues. The junction had 8 bases not matched to a gene; V was cut back by 0 bases and J by 4 bases. CDR3 sequence: CASSLAFSGEADTQYF. CDR3 bases: TGTGCCAGCAGCTTGGCTTTCAGCGGGGAGGCAGATACGCAGTATTTT.